The clone carrying this TCR beta chain was seen just once. Its antigen is unknown. Only in-frame clones appear in the TCRdb table, and some are missing; sequencing was by immunoSEQ multiplex PCR. The profile shows 2 million to 2.5 million clones, 93% of them singletons. This specimen belongs to a study of shared clonotypes between healthy human individuals. The study, taken as a whole, reports: Naive subsets typically showed greater estimated richness than memory subsets. Sampling included only blood; tissue repertoires likely differ.

Germline assignment: CDR1 LNHDA and CDR2 SQIVND (reference sequence). This CDR3 is 13 amino acids long. J was trimmed by 14 bases and V by 3 bases; bases with no gene match: 10. Material: naive CD4+ T cells from PBMCs. Subset here: CD45RA+ positively selected. The TCR was taken from a man aged 18 to 30 in good health. Some clones in this sample may be carry-over from other donors' samples. This chain uses TRBV19 with TRBJ1-1, with 9 bases that match TRBD1. This CDR3 reads CASSMRGQGPDFF. CDR3 in DNA: TGTGCCAGTAGTATGAGGGGACAGGGCCCAGACTTCTTT. Based on the CDR3 plus reference TRBV19 and TRBJ1-1, the full variable domain is DGGITQSPKYLFRKEGQNVTLSCEQNLNHDAMYWYRQDPGQGLRLIYYSQIVNDFQKGDIAEGYSVSREKKESFPLTVTSAQKNPTAFYLCASSMRGQGPDFFGQGTRLTVV.